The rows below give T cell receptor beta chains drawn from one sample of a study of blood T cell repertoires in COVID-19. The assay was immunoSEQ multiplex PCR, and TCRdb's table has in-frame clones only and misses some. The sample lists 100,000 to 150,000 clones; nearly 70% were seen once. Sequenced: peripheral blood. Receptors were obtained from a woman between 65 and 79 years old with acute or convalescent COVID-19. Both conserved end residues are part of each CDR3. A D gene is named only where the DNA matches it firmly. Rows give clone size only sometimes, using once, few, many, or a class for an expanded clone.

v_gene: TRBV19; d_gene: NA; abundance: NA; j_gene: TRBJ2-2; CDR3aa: CASKLGGELFF; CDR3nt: TGTGCCAGTAAACTAGGCGGGGAGCTGTTTTTT
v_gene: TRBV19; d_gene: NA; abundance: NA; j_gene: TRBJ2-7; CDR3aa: CASSPLSGEQYF; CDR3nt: TGTGCCAGTAGCCCTTTGAGCGGCGAGCAGTACTTC
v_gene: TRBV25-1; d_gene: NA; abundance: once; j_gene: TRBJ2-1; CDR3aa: CASSLADTHQNEQFF; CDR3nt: TGTGCCAGCAGTTTAGCGGATACTCATCAAAATGAGCAGTTCTTC
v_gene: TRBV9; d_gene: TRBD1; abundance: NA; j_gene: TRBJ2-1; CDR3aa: CASSAGQGNNEQFF; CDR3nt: TGTGCCAGCAGCGCGGGACAGGGGAACAATGAGCAGTTCTTC
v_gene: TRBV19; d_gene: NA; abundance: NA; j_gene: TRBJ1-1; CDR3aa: CASSIDTGTYTEAFF; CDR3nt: TGTGCCAGTAGTATAGACACAGGGACCTACACTGAAGCTTTCTTT
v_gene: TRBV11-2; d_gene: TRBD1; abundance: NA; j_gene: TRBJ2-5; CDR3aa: CASSSRQGQETQYF; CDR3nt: TGTGCCAGCAGCAGCAGACAGGGCCAAGAGACCCAGTACTTC
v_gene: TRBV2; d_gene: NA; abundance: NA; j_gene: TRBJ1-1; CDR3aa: CASTSDSNTEAFF; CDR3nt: TGTGCCAGCACCAGCGATTCAAACACTGAAGCTTTCTTT
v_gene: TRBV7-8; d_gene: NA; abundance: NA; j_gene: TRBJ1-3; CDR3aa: CASSLQGNTIYF; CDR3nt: TGTGCCAGCAGCTTACAGGGAAACACCATATATTTT
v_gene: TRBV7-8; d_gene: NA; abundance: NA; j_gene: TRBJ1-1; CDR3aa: CASSLAVRNTEAFF; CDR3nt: TGTGCCAGCAGCTTAGCGGTGAGGAACACTGAAGCTTTCTTT
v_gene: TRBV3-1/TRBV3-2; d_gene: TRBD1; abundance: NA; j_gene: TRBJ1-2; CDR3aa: CASSQARRGRDYGYTF; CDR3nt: TGTGCCAGCAGCCAGGCCCGCAGGGGGCGCGACTATGGCTACACCTTC
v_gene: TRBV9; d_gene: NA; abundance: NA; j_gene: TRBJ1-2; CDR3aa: CASSVDGRGPGYTF; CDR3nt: TGTGCCAGCAGCGTAGATGGCAGGGGCCCCGGCTACACCTTC
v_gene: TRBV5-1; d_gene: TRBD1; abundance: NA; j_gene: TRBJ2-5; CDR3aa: CASSLEGGLLQETQYF; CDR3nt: TGCGCCAGCAGCTTGGAAGGGGGCCTGCTACAAGAGACCCAGTACTTC
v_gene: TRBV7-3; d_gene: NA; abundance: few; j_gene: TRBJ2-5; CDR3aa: CASSFRGGETQYF; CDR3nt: TGTGCCAGCAGCTTTCGGGGAGGAGAGACCCAGTACTTC
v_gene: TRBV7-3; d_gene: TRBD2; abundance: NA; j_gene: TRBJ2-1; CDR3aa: CASSSTSGPYNEQFF; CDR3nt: TGTGCCAGCAGCTCGACTAGCGGTCCCTACAATGAGCAGTTCTTC
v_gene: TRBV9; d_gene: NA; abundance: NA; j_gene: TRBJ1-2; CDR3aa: CASSVSPSGVNGYTF; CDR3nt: TGTGCCAGCAGCGTAAGTCCCTCGGGGGTGAATGGCTACACCTTC
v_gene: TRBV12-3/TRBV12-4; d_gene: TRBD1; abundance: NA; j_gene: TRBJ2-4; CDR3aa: CASSPSPGQGIYF; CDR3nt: TGTGCCAGCAGCCCCTCTCCGGGACAGGGCATTTACTTC
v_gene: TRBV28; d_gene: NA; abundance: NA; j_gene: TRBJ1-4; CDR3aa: CASSRDMGKLFF; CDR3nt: TGTGCCAGCAGTCGGGACATGGGGAAACTGTTTTTT
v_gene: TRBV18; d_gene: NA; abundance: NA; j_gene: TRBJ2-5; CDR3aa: CASSSRGRRETQYF; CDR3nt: TGTGCCAGCTCAAGCAGGGGGAGGAGGGAGACCCAGTACTTC
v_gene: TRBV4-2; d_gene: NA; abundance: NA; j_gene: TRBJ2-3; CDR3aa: CASSQEAGHTDTQYF; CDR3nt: TGTGCCAGCAGCCAAGAAGCCGGTCACACAGATACGCAGTATTTT
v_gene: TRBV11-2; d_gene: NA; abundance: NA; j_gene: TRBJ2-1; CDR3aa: CASRPTTQGGEQFF; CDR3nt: TGTGCCAGCAGGCCAACTACCCAGGGGGGCGAGCAGTTCTTC
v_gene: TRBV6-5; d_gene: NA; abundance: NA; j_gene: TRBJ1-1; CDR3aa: CASSTGNTEAFF; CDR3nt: TGTGCCAGCAGTACCGGGAACACTGAAGCTTTCTTT
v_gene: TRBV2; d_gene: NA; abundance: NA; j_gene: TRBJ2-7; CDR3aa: CASSGFGNGEQYF; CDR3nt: TGTGCCAGCAGTGGGTTCGGGAATGGCGAGCAGTACTTC
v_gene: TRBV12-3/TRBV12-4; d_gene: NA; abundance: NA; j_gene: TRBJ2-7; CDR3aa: CATQQGLGEQYF; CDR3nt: TGTGCCACCCAACAGGGTTTAGGCGAGCAGTACTTC
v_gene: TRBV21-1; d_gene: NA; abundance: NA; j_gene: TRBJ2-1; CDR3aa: CASSKEWASGRTYNEQFF; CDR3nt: TGTGCCAGCAGCAAAGAATGGGCTAGCGGGAGGACCTACAATGAGCAGTTCTTC
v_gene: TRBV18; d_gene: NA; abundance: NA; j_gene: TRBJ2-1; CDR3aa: CASSTMGWHEQFF; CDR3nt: TGTGCCAGCTCAACAATGGGCTGGCATGAGCAGTTCTTC
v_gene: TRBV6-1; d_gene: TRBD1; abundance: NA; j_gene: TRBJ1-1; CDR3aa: CASSERATGSEAFF; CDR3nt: TGTGCCAGCAGTGAAAGGGCGACAGGGTCTGAAGCTTTCTTT
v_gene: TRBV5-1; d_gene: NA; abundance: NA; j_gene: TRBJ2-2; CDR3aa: CASSLPGSGELFF; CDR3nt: TGCGCCAGCAGCCTCCCAGGTTCCGGGGAGCTGTTTTTT
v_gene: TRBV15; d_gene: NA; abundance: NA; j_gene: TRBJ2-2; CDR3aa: CATSRANRDTGELFF; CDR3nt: TGTGCCACCAGCAGAGCCAACAGGGACACCGGGGAGCTGTTTTTT
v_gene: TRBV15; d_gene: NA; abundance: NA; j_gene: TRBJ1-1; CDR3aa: CATSRDPGHTEAFF; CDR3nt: TGTGCCACCAGCAGAGATCCAGGGCACACTGAAGCTTTCTTT
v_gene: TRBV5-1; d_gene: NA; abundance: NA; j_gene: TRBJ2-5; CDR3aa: CASSPSSETQYF; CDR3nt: TGCGCCAGCAGTCCGAGTTCTGAGACCCAGTACTTC
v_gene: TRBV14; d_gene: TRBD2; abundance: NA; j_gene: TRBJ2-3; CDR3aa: CASSPRQTSYYGTQYF; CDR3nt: TGTGCCAGCAGCCCACGGCAGACTAGCTACTATGGTACGCAGTATTTT
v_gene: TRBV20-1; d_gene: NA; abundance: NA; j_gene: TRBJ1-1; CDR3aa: CSGGDNTEAFF; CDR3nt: TGCAGTGGGGGGGATAACACTGAAGCTTTCTTT
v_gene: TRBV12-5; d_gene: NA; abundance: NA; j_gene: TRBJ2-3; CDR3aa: CASGFAGGTSDTQYF; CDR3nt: TGTGCTAGTGGTTTTGCAGGGGGGACATCTGATACGCAGTATTTT
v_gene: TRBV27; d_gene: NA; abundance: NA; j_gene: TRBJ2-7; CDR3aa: CASSSRTGSGREQYF; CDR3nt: TGTGCCAGCAGCTCAAGGACAGGGAGCGGGAGGGAGCAGTACTTC
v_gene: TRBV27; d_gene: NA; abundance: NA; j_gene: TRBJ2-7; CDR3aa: CASSLFDSSTYEQYF; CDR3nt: TGTGCCAGCAGTTTATTTGACAGCTCCACCTACGAGCAGTACTTC
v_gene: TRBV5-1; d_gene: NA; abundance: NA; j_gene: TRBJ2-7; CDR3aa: CASSSQDYEQYF; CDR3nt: TGCGCCAGCAGCTCACAGGATTACGAGCAGTACTTC
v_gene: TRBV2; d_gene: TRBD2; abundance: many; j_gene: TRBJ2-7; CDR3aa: CASSEGSGRAYEQYF; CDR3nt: TGTGCCAGCAGTGAAGGGAGCGGGAGGGCCTACGAGCAGTACTTC
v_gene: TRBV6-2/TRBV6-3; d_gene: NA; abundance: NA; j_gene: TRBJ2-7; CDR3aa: CASSYGATYEQYF; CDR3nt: TGTGCCAGCAGTTACGGAGCAACATACGAGCAGTACTTC
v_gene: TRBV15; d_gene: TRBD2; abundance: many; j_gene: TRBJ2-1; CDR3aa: CATSTNLPLATNEQFF; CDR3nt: TGTGCCACCAGCACTAACCTGCCACTAGCGACAAATGAGCAGTTCTTC